The T cell receptor beta chain under discussion was sequenced for a study of graft-versus-host responses after intestinal transplantation. Broader study findings: Among circulating GvH clones, peak levels were associated with early post-transplant declines in HvG clones. GvH clones occurred in recipient marrow; some first appeared in ileum or blood.

Germline V lookup: CDR1 SGHTA, CDR2 FQGNSA. The CDR3 loop spans 13 amino acids. V was trimmed by 5 bases and J by 0 bases, leaving 7 bases between them. TCRdb's copy holds only in-frame clones and misses some; the assay was immunoSEQ multiplex PCR. The sample yields 75,000 to 90,000 clones, about 89% seen once. About this clone itself: Its antigen remains unknown.

Specimen: unstimulated CD4+ T cells sorted from spleen or lymph node cells, collected before intestinal transplant. This clonotype originated in a human donor who received an intestinal transplant. The J gene is TRBJ2-5, the V gene TRBV7-2, with TRBD2 as a possible D gene (5 bases). DNA of the CDR3: TGTGCCAGCAGCCGGACTTACCAAGAGACCCAGTACTTC. It is translated as CASSRTYQETQYF.